This T cell receptor beta chain was identified during a study of T cells after yellow fever vaccination. TCRdb re-called the 5' RACE reads with MiXCR, one entry per CDR3 protein. The sample lists about 85,000 distinct CDR3 sequences, roughly 13% seen once, with around 25% in the top ten. In germline, CDR1 is LNHDA, CDR2 SQIVND (reference sequence). V was trimmed by 7 bases and J by 4 bases, leaving 5 bases between them. The CDR3 runs to 11 residues. This rearrangement joins TRBV19 to TRBJ2-1; D gene unclear. The sequence came from a man younger than 35 who received the YFV17D yellow fever vaccine. This sample comprised CD8+ T cells not binding an NS4B(214-222) dextramer, sorted from PBMCs, obtained roughly 20 days after the first yellow fever vaccination. The CDR3 DNA reads TGTGCCAGTAACCAGTACAATGAGCAGTTCTTC. Protein: CASNQYNEQFF.